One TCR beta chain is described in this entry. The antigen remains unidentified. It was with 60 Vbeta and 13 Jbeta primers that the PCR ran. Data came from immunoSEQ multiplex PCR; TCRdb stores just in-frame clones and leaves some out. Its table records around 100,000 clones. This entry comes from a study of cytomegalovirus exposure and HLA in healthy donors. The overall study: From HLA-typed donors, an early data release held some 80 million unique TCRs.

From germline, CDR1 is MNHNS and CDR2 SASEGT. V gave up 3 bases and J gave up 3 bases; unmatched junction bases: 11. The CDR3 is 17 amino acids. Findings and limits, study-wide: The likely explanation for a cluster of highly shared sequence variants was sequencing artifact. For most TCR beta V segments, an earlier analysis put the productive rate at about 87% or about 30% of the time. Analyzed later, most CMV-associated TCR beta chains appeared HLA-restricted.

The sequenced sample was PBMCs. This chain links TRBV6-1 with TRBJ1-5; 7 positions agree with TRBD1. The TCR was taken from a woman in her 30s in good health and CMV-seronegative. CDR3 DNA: TGTGCCAGCAGTGATCCCAACAGGGGCCAGAACAATCAGCCCCAGCATTTT. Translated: CASSDPNRGQNNQPQHF.